These 14 T cell receptor beta chains originate from one sample sequenced in a study of CD8 T cells in Susac syndrome. Random hexamers were used to reverse transcribe the RNA input (roughly 0.5 to 1 ug). One entry per CDR3 protein results from TCRdb running MiXCR on the immunoSEQ multiplex PCR reads. The sample carries 60,000 to 75,000 distinct CDR3 sequences, over 90% recorded once. The sample taken for sequencing was CD8+ T cells from PBMCs. Receptors originate from a human donor in good health.

The CDR3 is CASSPMDRPTSYGYTF. CDR3 nucleotides: TGTGCCAGCAGCCCGATGGACAGACCAACAAGCTATGGCTACACCTTC. V gene TRBV14 combines with J gene TRBJ1-2, with D possibly matching TRBD1 (6 bases). Trimming removed 4 bases from V and 4 bases from J, with 19 bases in between. The CDR3 extends over 16 amino acids. The germline V gene encodes CDR1 SGHDN and CDR2 FVKESK.

This chain joins TRBV13 and TRBJ1-4; no clear D gene. CDR1 PRHDT and CDR2 FYEKMQ come from the germline V gene (reference sequence). The length of the CDR3 is 15 residues. Trimming took off 5 bases at V and 3 bases at J, with 13 bases between the two ends. The CDR3 loop reads CASSTREVSNEKLFF. The CDR3 DNA is TGTGCCAGCAGCACCCGGGAAGTTTCTAATGAAAAACTGTTTTTT.

This sequence joins TRBV12-3 or TRBV12-4 and TRBJ2-5; 7 bases fit TRBD1. Losses at the gene ends were 6 bases for V and 2 bases for J; bases not matched to a gene: 6. The CDR3 is 14 residues long. The CDR3 loop is CASSYLGQQETQYF. CDR3 nucleotide sequence: TGTGCCAGCAGCTACCTGGGACAGCAAGAGACCCAGTACTTC.

The V gene is TRBV13, the J gene TRBJ1-2; D may be TRBD1 (5 bases). V was clipped by 1 base and J by 2 bases, with 8 bases between them. The V gene's germline CDR1 is PRHDT and CDR2 FYEKMQ (reference sequence). The CDR3 runs to 14 residues. CDR3 bases: TGTGCCAGCAGCTTAGATCGGGACAACTATGGCTACACCTTC. Its translation is CASSLDRDNYGYTF.

The V and J genes are TRBV28 and TRBJ2-3; TRBD1 aligns across 11 bases. The CDR3 has 15 amino acids. Germline V CDR1 and CDR2: MDHEN, SYDVKM. The J segment lost 5 bases and the V segment lost 6 bases, leaving 7 bases of the junction unmatched. CDR3 bases: TGTGCCAGCAGACCCGGACAGGGGGCCGGAGATACGCAGTATTTT. Its translation: CASRPGQGAGDTQYF.

V is TRBV14 and J is TRBJ2-3; no clear D gene. V lost 0 bases and J lost 2, with 6 bases in between. The CDR3 is 14 residues long. Germline CDR1 SGHDN, CDR2 FVKESK. The CDR3 DNA reads TGTGCCAGCAGCCAAGACGTGACCACAGATACGCAGTATTTT. It translates to CASSQDVTTDTQYF. Drawing the rest from reference TRBV14 and TRBJ2-3, the complete variable domain is EAGVTQFPSHSVIEKGQTVTLRCDPISGHDNLYWYRRVMGKEIKFLLHFVKESKQDESGMPNNRFLAERTGGTYSTLKVQPAELEDSGVYFCASSQDVTTDTQYFGPGTRLTVL.

CDR3 nucleotide sequence: TGTGCCTGGAACCGGGACCCCAGAGAGACCCAGTACTTC. Translating gives CAWNRDPRETQYF. The chain has TRBV30 and TRBJ2-5; tentatively, D is TRBD1 or TRBD2 (5 bases each). V was clipped by 4 bases and J by 4 bases, with 13 bases between them. Germline V CDR1 and CDR2: GTSNPN, SVGIG (reference sequence). The CDR3 is made up of 13 amino acids.

The chain combines TRBV4-3 with TRBJ2-1; 8 nucleotides line up with TRBD2. Germline-derived CDR1 and CDR2 are LGHNA and YSLEER. Germline trimming cut 0 bases from V and 6 bases from J; bases unmatched to any gene: 7. CDR3 length equals 16 residues. Here the CDR3 DNA reads TGCGCCAGCAGCCAAGATCCGGGGGGGGACGGCAATGAGCAGTTCTTC. Translated, it gives CASSQDPGGDGNEQFF.

The chain joins TRBV5-1 to TRBJ2-7; TRBD1 matches at 7 bases. This CDR3 comprises 13 residues. Germline V gives CDR1 SGHRS, CDR2 YFSETQ. J gave up 6 bases and V 3 bases, and 6 bases lay outside the gene matches. This CDR3 reads CASSSTGPGEQYF. CDR3 DNA: TGCGCCAGCAGCTCGACAGGGCCAGGCGAGCAGTACTTC. Full variable domain (outside the CDR3, taken from reference TRBV5-1 and TRBJ2-7): KAGVTQTPRYLIKTRGQQVTLSCSPISGHRSVSWYQQTPGQGLQFLFEYFSETQRNKGNFPGRFSGRQFSNSRSEMNVSTLELGDSALYLCASSSTGPGEQYFGPGTRLTVT.

J is TRBJ2-7 and V is TRBV27; D is unclear. CDR1 MNHEY and CDR2 SMNVEV come from the germline V gene (reference sequence). V lost 5 bases and J 9 bases, leaving 20 bases between the germline ends. There are 14 residues in the CDR3. Written as DNA, the CDR3 is TGTGCCAGCAGTCCCCTGCCCACTCCTACCGGGCAGTACGTC. This encodes CASSPLPTPTGQYV.

This chain uses TRBV12-3 or TRBV12-4 with TRBJ2-2; possible D gene TRBD1, 6 bases. This CDR3 has 13 amino acids. The germline V and J ends were trimmed by 8 bases and 6 bases, with 13 bases remaining between them. CDR3: CASSFTGPGELFF. The CDR3 DNA reads TGTGCCAGCTCATTCACAGGGCCCGGGGAGCTGTTTTTT.

A single count supports this clonotype. CDR3 sequence: CASSPADLEQYV. CDR3 in DNA: TGTGCCAGCAGTCCGGCGGACCTCGAGCAGTACGTC. V gene TRBV6-2 or TRBV6-3 combines with J gene TRBJ2-7; no clear D gene. Trimming pared 5 bases from V and 6 bases from J, leaving 11 bases between. Germline V gene sequence: CDR1 MNHEY, CDR2 SVGEGT. The CDR3 is made up of 12 amino acids.

The chain recombines TRBV4-3 with TRBJ2-4; TRBD1 matches at 10 bases. CDR3 length: 14 residues. Germline V gene lookup returns CDR1 LGHNA and CDR2 YSLEER. V lost 4 bases to trimming and J lost 9 bases; unmatched junction nucleotides: 6. This chain's CDR3 is CASSPDRGPGIQYF. The DNA for the CDR3 is TGCGCCAGCAGCCCCGACAGGGGGCCGGGCATTCAGTACTTC.

The CDR3 spells CASSLAAKETQYF. CDR3 sequence (DNA): TGTGCCAGCAGCTTAGCGGCGAAAGAGACCCAGTACTTC. The chain is built from TRBV13 and TRBJ2-5, with unresolved D. The CDR3 has 13 amino acids. CDR1 PRHDT and CDR2 FYEKMQ come from the germline V gene (reference sequence). Trimming took 1 base from V and 3 from J, leaving 6 bases between them.